This TCR beta chain was recorded in a study of T cells expressing NK-cell markers. Whole-study context: One of eight sequenced donors was HCMV-seronegative; the other seven were seropositive.

Points from the study as a whole: The leading position in the CD3+CD56-NKG2C+ fraction of a handful of donors also went to these clonotypes. The HCMV specificity of the expanded NKG2C+ T cell clones stayed unresolved.

On this clonotype: What it binds is unknown.

UMI-tagged 5'RACE template switching yielded the TCR beta cDNA. Using the 5' RACE reads, TCRdb records one entry per CDR3 protein without DNA. The data show roughly 390,000 distinct CDR3 sequences, and the top ten clones hold around 5.2%. Germline CDR1 is MDHEN and CDR2 is SYDVKM. CDR3 length: 15 amino acids. V and J are TRBV28 and TRBJ1-1; with no DNA, the TCRdb D assignment of TRBD1 cannot be verified. Sequences were obtained from blood T cells: a sorted CD56 or NKG2C T cell subset, CD4+ or CD8+ T cells, or bulk PBMC T cells (not recorded which). This TCR was recovered from a man aged 18 to 69 in good health. The CDR3 here is CASSIFQGANTEAFF.